The rows below give T cell receptor beta chains drawn from one sample of a study of monozygotic twins with inflammatory bowel disease. TCRdb reanalyzed the 5' RACE reads, giving one entry per CDR3 protein sequence and no DNA. The table for this sample gives approximately 340,000 distinct CDR3 sequences. Sequencing was performed on blood. Receptors were obtained from a human donor with ulcerative colitis or Crohn's disease, or a healthy co-twin of an affected twin (not recorded which). CDR3s include the opening cysteine and the closing phenylalanine or tryptophan.

>TRBJ1-5|TRBV5-1
CASSLAGQNQPQHF
>TRBJ2-2|TRBV5-4
CASSVNAASTGELFF
>TRBJ2-3|TRBV18
CASSPTTDTQYF
>TRBJ1-5|TRBV19
CASSWPGQPQHF
>TRBJ2-7|TRBV28
CASSTGSSYEQYF
>TRBJ1-6|TRBV5-1
CATRGASESPLHF
>TRBJ2-1|TRBV6-2/TRBV6-3
CASSDSGYNEQFF
>TRBJ2-2|TRBV30
CAWSVAGSGGELFF
>TRBJ2-3|TRBV12-3/TRBV12-4
CASSQHTDTQYF
>TRBJ1-5|TRBV6-2/TRBV6-3
CASTVESNQPQHF
>TRBJ1-6|TRBV11-1
CASSSIEGSVSYNSPLHF
>TRBJ2-2|TRBV12-2
CASRSTGGDTLELNTGELFF